This T cell receptor (beta chain) was obtained from a study of cytomegalovirus exposure and HLA in healthy donors. Study-wide results and limits: The later analysis indicated that the majority of CMV-associated TCR beta chains appeared HLA-restricted.

A single count supports this clone. Its antigen is still unknown. A multiplex PCR was run with 60 Vbeta primers and 13 Jbeta primers. Profiled with immunoSEQ multiplex PCR; TCRdb holds only in-frame clones, not every one. The table records roughly 190,000 clones, more than 75% of them present only once. Looked up from germline, CDR1 is SGHDN and CDR2 is FVKESK. The CDR3 covers 13 residues. Trimming left V 2 bases short and J 4 bases short, with 7 bases between. The chain couples TRBV14 to TRBJ2-3; possible D gene TRBD2, 6 bases. The sequence came from a woman aged 25 to 39 in good health and CMV-seropositive. The specimen was PBMCs. The CDR3 bases are TGTGCCAGCAGCCAACAGCGGGCAGATACGCAGTATTTT. As protein: CASSQQRADTQYF.